One T cell receptor (beta chain) is described in this entry. The source of the sample is a study of control samples from healthy donors and cancer patients. V gave up 7 bases and J gave up 2 bases; unmatched junction bases: 6. The CDR3 is made up of 13 amino acids. Germline CDR1 reads GTSNPN; CDR2 reads SVGIG (reference sequence). The repertoire was sequenced with immunoSEQ multiplex PCR; TCRdb's copy has only in-frame clones and lacks some. The sample contains under 200,000 clones, about 94% of which appear only once. The V and J genes are TRBV30 and TRBJ2-7; TRBD2 matches 9 bases. Sequencing was done on a sample of blood. This sequence was found in a middle-aged woman in good health. The CDR3 bases are TGTGCCTCGTGGACTAGCGCAGCCTACGAGCAGTACTTC. Translating gives CASWTSAAYEQYF.